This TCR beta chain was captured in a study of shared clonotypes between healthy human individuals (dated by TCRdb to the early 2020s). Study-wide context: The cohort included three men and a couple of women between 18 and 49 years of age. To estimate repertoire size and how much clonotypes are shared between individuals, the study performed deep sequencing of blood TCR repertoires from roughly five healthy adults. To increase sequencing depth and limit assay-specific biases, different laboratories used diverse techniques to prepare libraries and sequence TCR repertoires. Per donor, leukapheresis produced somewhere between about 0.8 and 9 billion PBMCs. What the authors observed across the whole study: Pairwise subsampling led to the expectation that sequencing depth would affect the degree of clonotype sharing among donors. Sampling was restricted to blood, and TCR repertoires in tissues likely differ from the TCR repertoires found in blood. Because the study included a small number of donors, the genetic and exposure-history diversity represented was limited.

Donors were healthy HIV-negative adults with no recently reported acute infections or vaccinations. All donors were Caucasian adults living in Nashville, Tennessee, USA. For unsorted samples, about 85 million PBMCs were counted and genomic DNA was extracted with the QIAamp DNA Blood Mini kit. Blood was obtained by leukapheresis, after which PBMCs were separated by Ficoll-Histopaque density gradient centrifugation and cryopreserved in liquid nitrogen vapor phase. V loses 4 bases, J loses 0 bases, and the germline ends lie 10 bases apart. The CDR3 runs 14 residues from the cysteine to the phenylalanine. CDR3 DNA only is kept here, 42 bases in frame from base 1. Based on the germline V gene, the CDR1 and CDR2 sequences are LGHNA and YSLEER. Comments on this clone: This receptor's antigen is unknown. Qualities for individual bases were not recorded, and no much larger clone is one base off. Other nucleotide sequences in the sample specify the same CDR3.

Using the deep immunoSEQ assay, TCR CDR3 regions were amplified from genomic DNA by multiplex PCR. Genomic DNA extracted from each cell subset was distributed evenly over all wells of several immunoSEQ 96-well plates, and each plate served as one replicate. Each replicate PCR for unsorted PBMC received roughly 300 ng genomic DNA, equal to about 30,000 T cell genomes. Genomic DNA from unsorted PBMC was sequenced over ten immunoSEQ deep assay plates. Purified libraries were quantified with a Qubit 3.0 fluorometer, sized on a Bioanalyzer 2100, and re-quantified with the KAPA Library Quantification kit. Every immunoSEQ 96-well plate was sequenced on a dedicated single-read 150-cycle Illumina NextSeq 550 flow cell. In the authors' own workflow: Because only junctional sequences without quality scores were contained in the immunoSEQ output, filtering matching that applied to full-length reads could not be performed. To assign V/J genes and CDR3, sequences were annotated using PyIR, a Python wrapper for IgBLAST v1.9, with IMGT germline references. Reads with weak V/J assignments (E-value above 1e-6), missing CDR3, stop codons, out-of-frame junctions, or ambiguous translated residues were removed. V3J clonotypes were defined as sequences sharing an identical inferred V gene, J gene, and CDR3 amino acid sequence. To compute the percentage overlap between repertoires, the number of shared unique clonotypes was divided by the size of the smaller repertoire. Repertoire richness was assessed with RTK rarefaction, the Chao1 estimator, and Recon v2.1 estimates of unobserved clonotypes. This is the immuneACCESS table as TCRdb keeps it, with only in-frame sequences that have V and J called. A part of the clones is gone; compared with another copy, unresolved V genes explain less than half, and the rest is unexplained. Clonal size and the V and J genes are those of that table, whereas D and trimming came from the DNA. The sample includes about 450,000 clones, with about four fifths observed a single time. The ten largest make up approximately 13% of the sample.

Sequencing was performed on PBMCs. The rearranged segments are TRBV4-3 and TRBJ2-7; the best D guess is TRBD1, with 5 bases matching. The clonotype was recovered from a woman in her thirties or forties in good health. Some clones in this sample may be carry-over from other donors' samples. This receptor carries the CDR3 CASSPRQNSYEQYF. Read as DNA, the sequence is TGCGCCAGCAGCCCAAGACAGAACTCCTACGAGCAGTACTTC.